These T cell receptor beta chains were read from a single sample in a study of graft-versus-host responses after intestinal transplantation. The protocol was immunoSEQ multiplex PCR, while the TCRdb copy is restricted to in-frame clones and leaves out a portion. The table lists more than 95,000 clones, over 85% of them singletons. What these receptors recognize is not known. The specimen comprised unstimulated CD8+ T cells sorted from spleen or lymph node cells, sampled before intestinal transplant. Receptor source: a human donor who received an intestinal transplant. CDR3s include the opening cysteine and the closing phenylalanine or tryptophan. D genes are given only for firm matches. Size is omitted from some rows. Given values are once, few, many or a class for expanded clones.

d_call: -
v_call: TRBV27
j_call: TRBJ2-5
clone_size: -
cdr3_aa: CASKRLGQETQYF
cdr3_nt: TGTGCCAGCAAGCGGCTAGGGCAAGAGACCCAGTACTTC

d_call: -
v_call: TRBV6-6
j_call: TRBJ2-7
clone_size: once
cdr3_aa: CASREHYEQYF
cdr3_nt: TGTGCCAGCAGGGAGCACTACGAGCAGTACTTC

d_call: TRBD1
v_call: TRBV11-2
j_call: TRBJ1-5
clone_size: -
cdr3_aa: CASSLDGTGYQPQHF
cdr3_nt: TGTGCCAGCAGCTTAGATGGGACAGGGTACCAGCCCCAGCATTTT

d_call: TRBD2
v_call: TRBV6-1
j_call: TRBJ2-1
clone_size: -
cdr3_aa: CASSDVLAGVRLSYNEQFF
cdr3_nt: TGTGCCAGCAGTGATGTGCTAGCGGGGGTTCGTCTCTCCTACAATGAGCAGTTCTTC

d_call: -
v_call: TRBV7-9
j_call: TRBJ2-5
clone_size: -
cdr3_aa: CASSLGVETQYF
cdr3_nt: TGTGCCAGCAGCTTAGGAGTGGAGACCCAGTACTTC

d_call: TRBD2
v_call: TRBV19
j_call: TRBJ2-3
clone_size: -
cdr3_aa: CASSSPLAGEDTQYF
cdr3_nt: TGTGCCAGTAGTAGCCCCCTAGCGGGGGAGGATACGCAGTATTTT

d_call: -
v_call: TRBV4-1
j_call: TRBJ1-1
clone_size: -
cdr3_aa: CASSQEGWTEAFF
cdr3_nt: TGCGCCAGCAGCCAAGAGGGTTGGACTGAAGCTTTCTTT

d_call: -
v_call: TRBV7-6
j_call: TRBJ2-2
clone_size: -
cdr3_aa: CASSLGTYNTGELFF
cdr3_nt: TGTGCCAGCAGCTTAGGGACCTATAACACCGGGGAGCTGTTTTTT

d_call: -
v_call: TRBV9
j_call: TRBJ2-3
clone_size: -
cdr3_aa: CASSLTSGDTQYF
cdr3_nt: TGTGCCAGCAGCTTAACGTCAGGGGATACGCAGTATTTT

d_call: -
v_call: TRBV4-1
j_call: TRBJ2-7
clone_size: -
cdr3_aa: CASSQLEGVGLSYEQYF
cdr3_nt: TGCGCCAGCAGCCAACTTGAAGGGGTGGGTCTCTCCTACGAGCAGTACTTC

d_call: -
v_call: TRBV13
j_call: TRBJ2-1
clone_size: -
cdr3_aa: CASSTGGGQSSEQFF
cdr3_nt: TGTGCCAGCAGCACTGGGGGGGGGCAGTCAAGTGAGCAGTTCTTC

d_call: -
v_call: TRBV7-8
j_call: TRBJ2-7
clone_size: once
cdr3_aa: CASCPRTDSYEQYF
cdr3_nt: TGTGCCAGCTGTCCGAGGACGGATTCCTACGAGCAGTACTTC

d_call: -
v_call: TRBV27
j_call: TRBJ2-3
clone_size: -
cdr3_aa: CASSLFSGAPSQRTIYTDTQYF
cdr3_nt: TGTGCCAGCAGTTTATTTTCAGGGGCCCCGTCCCAGCGGACGATTTATACAGATACGCAGTATTTT

d_call: TRBD2
v_call: TRBV19
j_call: TRBJ2-3
clone_size: -
cdr3_aa: CASSQGLAGTDTQYF
cdr3_nt: TGTGCCAGTAGTCAGGGACTAGCGGGGACAGATACGCAGTATTTT

d_call: -
v_call: TRBV5-1
j_call: TRBJ1-2
clone_size: -
cdr3_aa: CASSFNQGIYGYTF
cdr3_nt: TGCGCCAGCAGCTTTAACCAGGGTATCTATGGCTACACCTTC

d_call: -
v_call: TRBV27
j_call: TRBJ2-1
clone_size: -
cdr3_aa: CASSGVYNEQFF
cdr3_nt: TGTGCCAGTTCGGGGGTATACAATGAGCAGTTCTTC

d_call: TRBD2
v_call: TRBV27
j_call: TRBJ2-5
clone_size: -
cdr3_aa: CASSSWTSSKETQYF
cdr3_nt: TGTGCCAGCAGTTCTTGGACTAGCTCTAAAGAGACCCAGTACTTC

d_call: TRBD1
v_call: TRBV29-1
j_call: TRBJ2-3
clone_size: -
cdr3_aa: CSAVQGATDTQYF
cdr3_nt: TGCAGCGCCGTACAGGGGGCAACAGATACGCAGTATTTT

d_call: -
v_call: TRBV9
j_call: TRBJ2-3
clone_size: -
cdr3_aa: CASSARWNTQYF
cdr3_nt: TGTGCCAGCAGCGCTCGGTGGAATACGCAGTATTTT

d_call: TRBD2
v_call: TRBV27
j_call: TRBJ2-1
clone_size: -
cdr3_aa: CASSVVAGGRYNEQFF
cdr3_nt: TGTGCCAGCAGTGTAGTAGCGGGGGGGAGGTACAATGAGCAGTTCTTC

d_call: -
v_call: TRBV27
j_call: TRBJ2-2
clone_size: -
cdr3_aa: CASSLSSGPGELFF
cdr3_nt: TGTGCCAGCAGTTTATCTTCGGGCCCCGGGGAGCTGTTTTTT

d_call: TRBD1
v_call: TRBV7-9
j_call: TRBJ1-4
clone_size: -
cdr3_aa: CASSSFRGEGSEKLFF
cdr3_nt: TGTGCCAGCAGCTCATTCAGGGGGGAGGGATCCGAAAAACTGTTTTTT

d_call: TRBD1
v_call: TRBV7-9
j_call: TRBJ2-1
clone_size: -
cdr3_aa: CASSWTGHNEQFF
cdr3_nt: TGTGCCAGCAGCTGGACAGGGCACAATGAGCAGTTCTTC

d_call: -
v_call: TRBV2
j_call: TRBJ1-5
clone_size: once
cdr3_aa: CASSAGRQGSNQPQHF
cdr3_nt: TGTGCCAGCAGTGCAGGACGGCAGGGAAGCAATCAGCCCCAGCATTTT

d_call: -
v_call: TRBV6-5
j_call: TRBJ1-1
clone_size: -
cdr3_aa: CASTGGRTEAFF
cdr3_nt: TGTGCCAGCACTGGCGGGAGGACGGAAGCTTTCTTT

d_call: -
v_call: TRBV4-1
j_call: TRBJ1-1
clone_size: -
cdr3_aa: CASSQDHLGGGLDTEAFF
cdr3_nt: TGCGCCAGCAGCCAAGATCACCTCGGGGGCGGGTTGGACACTGAAGCTTTCTTT

d_call: -
v_call: TRBV6-1
j_call: TRBJ2-1
clone_size: -
cdr3_aa: CASSGVGSNEQFF
cdr3_nt: TGTGCCAGCAGTGGAGTGGGGTCGAATGAGCAGTTCTTC

d_call: TRBD1
v_call: TRBV18
j_call: TRBJ2-1
clone_size: once
cdr3_aa: CASSPSNRGTVDDEQFF
cdr3_nt: TGTGCCAGCTCACCTTCTAACAGGGGCACAGTGGATGATGAGCAGTTCTTC

d_call: -
v_call: TRBV28
j_call: TRBJ1-5
clone_size: -
cdr3_aa: CASSFGQENQPQHF
cdr3_nt: TGTGCCAGCAGCTTCGGACAAGAGAATCAGCCCCAGCATTTT

d_call: -
v_call: TRBV4-1
j_call: TRBJ2-1
clone_size: -
cdr3_aa: CASSHPAFRGGPPEYNEQFF
cdr3_nt: TGCGCCAGCAGCCACCCCGCCTTCAGGGGGGGGCCGCCTGAATACAATGAGCAGTTCTTC

d_call: -
v_call: TRBV29-1
j_call: TRBJ2-7
clone_size: -
cdr3_aa: CSAIHGAFGAYEQYF
cdr3_nt: TGCAGCGCTATCCATGGGGCGTTTGGGGCCTACGAGCAGTACTTC